These 14 T cell receptor beta chains originate from one sample sequenced in a study of graft-versus-host responses after intestinal transplantation. Their antigen targets remain unknown. Generated by immunoSEQ multiplex PCR, the TCRdb table keeps only in-frame clones and is missing some. Of approximately 81,000 clones in the sample, around 87% were seen once. The specimen was unstimulated CD8+ T cells sorted from spleen or lymph node cells, collected before transplant. These TCRs come from a human donor who was the organ donor for an intestinal transplant.

The chain is built from TRBV2 and TRBJ2-1; 10 bases are a match to TRBD1. Germline CDR1 is SNHLY and CDR2 is FYNNEI. With 10 bases clipped from V and 8 bases from J, the junction kept 11 bases outside the gene matches. This CDR3 is 14 amino acids long. CDR3 amino acids: CATALDRGSDEQFF. In DNA form, the CDR3 reads TGTGCCACCGCCCTGGACAGGGGGTCAGATGAGCAGTTCTTC.

The chain combines TRBV7-6 with TRBJ2-1, with 7 bases fitting TRBD1. The germline V gene encodes CDR1 SGHVS and CDR2 FNYEAQ. Trimming cost V 1 base and J 5 bases; bases outside gene matches: 8. CDR3 length equals 16 residues. CDR3 sequence: CASSLEGQSGNNEQFF. As DNA, the CDR3 is TGTGCCAGCAGCTTAGAGGGACAGTCTGGGAACAATGAGCAGTTCTTC.

The gene calls are TRBV28 and TRBJ2-7; 8 positions agree with TRBD1. The CDR3 runs to 15 residues. The V gene's germline CDR1 is MDHEN and CDR2 SYDVKM. With V trimmed by 6 bases and J by 0 bases, 7 bases remained unmatched. CDR3 DNA sequence: TGTGCCAGCAGCGACAGGGGTCCTACCTCCTACGAGCAGTACTTC. Translation gives CASSDRGPTSYEQYF.

The chain links TRBV5-1 to TRBJ2-1; D is unresolved. V lost 4 bases and J lost 7, with 12 bases in between. This CDR3 region has 13 residues. Germline V gene lookup returns CDR1 SGHRS and CDR2 YFSETQ. The CDR3 protein is CASSVVMGNEQFF. The CDR3 nucleotides are TGCGCCAGCAGCGTGGTGATGGGGAATGAGCAGTTCTTC. Drawing the rest from reference TRBV5-1 and TRBJ2-1, the complete variable domain is KAGVTQTPRYLIKTRGQQVTLSCSPISGHRSVSWYQQTPGQGLQFLFEYFSETQRNKGNFPGRFSGRQFSNSRSEMNVSTLELGDSALYLCASSVVMGNEQFFGPGTRLTVL.

V and J are TRBV6-1 and TRBJ1-1, with D maybe TRBD1 (6 bases). The CDR3 totals 16 residues. V lost 5 bases to trimming and J lost 5 bases, with 21 bases between them. Germline V lookup: CDR1 MNHNS, CDR2 SASEGT. The chain's CDR3 is CASSKEVGAGGTEAFF. CDR3 nucleotides: TGTGCCAGCAGTAAAGAGGTGGGGGCGGGCGGTACTGAAGCTTTCTTT.

The genes are TRBV7-9 and TRBJ2-1; 9 bases line up with TRBD2. The CDR3 sequence is 16 residues long. V shed 2 bases, J shed 8 bases, and the junction held 10 bases outside the gene matches. Germline CDR1 is SEHNR and CDR2 is FQNEAQ (reference sequence). DNA for the CDR3: TGTGCCAGCAGCTTAAGACCGGGACTAGCTCTCTATGAGCAGTTCTTC. Amino acids: CASSLRPGLALYEQFF.

The chain combines TRBV9 with TRBJ1-1, with D unclear. Deletions cut 3 bases from V and 4 bases from J, with 16 bases between. The V gene's germline CDR1 is SGDLS and CDR2 YYNGEE. The CDR3 length is 15 residues. The CDR3 bases are TGTGCCAGCAGCGCTTGGGAGGAGGGCCCCACTGAAGCTTTCTTT. Its translation is CASSAWEEGPTEAFF.

The CDR3 region is CASSPPLAYEQFF. In nucleotides, the CDR3 is TGTGCCAGCAGCCCCCCACTAGCCTATGAGCAGTTCTTC. The rearrangement links TRBV7-9 to TRBJ2-1; tentatively, D is TRBD2 (6 bases). V was shortened by 5 bases and J by 8 bases, with 13 bases between the two germline ends. From germline, CDR1 is SEHNR and CDR2 FQNEAQ (reference sequence). This CDR3 has 13 residues. Filled out from reference TRBV7-9 and TRBJ2-1, the complete variable domain reads DTGVSQNPRHKITKRGQNVTFRCDPISEHNRLYWYRQTLGQGPEFLTYFQNEAQLEKSRLLSDRFSAERPKGSFSTLEIQRTEQGDSAMYLCASSPPLAYEQFFGPGTRLTVL.

This clone was recorded once. V usage is TRBV5-4 and J usage is TRBJ2-5; 7 bases fit TRBD1. The V gene's germline CDR1 is SGHNT and CDR2 YYREEE (reference sequence). There are 14 residues in the CDR3. V lost 4 bases to trimming and J lost 2 bases; unmatched junction nucleotides: 5. CDR3 sequence reads: CASSRKTGQETQYF. The CDR3 DNA follows: TGTGCCAGCAGCCGGAAGACAGGGCAAGAGACCCAGTACTTC.

The chain carries TRBV15 and TRBJ2-1, with 8 nucleotides matching TRBD1. V was pared by 3 bases and J by 7 bases, with 11 bases of the junction left unmatched. The CDR3 length is 16 residues. The germline gives CDR1 LNHNV, CDR2 YYDKDF (reference sequence). The CDR3 here is CATSRAGQGYRNEQFF. CDR3 bases: TGTGCCACCAGCAGGGCTGGACAGGGTTATAGGAATGAGCAGTTCTTC.

This chain joins TRBV5-1 and TRBJ2-2; the D gene is possibly TRBD1 (6 bases). From germline, CDR1 is SGHRS and CDR2 YFSETQ. Trimming removed 2 bases from V and 4 bases from J, with 12 bases in between. The CDR3 loop spans 15 amino acids. CDR3 sequence reads: CASSFHGGPTGELFF. In nucleotides, the CDR3 is TGCGCCAGCAGCTTCCATGGGGGCCCCACCGGGGAGCTGTTTTTT.

This chain connects TRBV19 to TRBJ1-2, with 12 bases fitting TRBD1. With V trimmed by 4 bases and J by 0 bases, 12 bases remained unmatched. The CDR3 is made up of 19 amino acids. The germline CDR1 and CDR2 sequences are LNHDA and SQIVND (reference sequence). CDR3 DNA: TGTGCCAGTAGTACAGGAGTTTGGGACAGGGGGCTCCCTAACTATGGCTACACCTTC. Amino acids: CASSTGVWDRGLPNYGYTF. The full variable domain, with the rest looked up from reference TRBV19 and TRBJ1-2, is DGGITQSPKYLFRKEGQNVTLSCEQNLNHDAMYWYRQDPGQGLRLIYYSQIVNDFQKGDIAEGYSVSREKKESFPLTVTSAQKNPTAFYLCASSTGVWDRGLPNYGYTFGSGTRLTVV.

Points on this clone: Relative to the germline gene, one junction end is altered; a read error may explain this. The chain has TRBV6-1 and TRBJ2-1, with TRBD1 identical over 9 bases. CDR1 and CDR2 from the germline V gene are MNHNS and SASEGT. This CDR3 has 14 amino acids. The CDR3 sequence: CASSEGTGDNEQFF. The CDR3 DNA sequence: TGTGCCAGCAGTGAAGGGACAGGGGACAACGAGCAGTTCTTC.

This sequence joins TRBV5-1 and TRBJ2-7; maybe TRBD1 (5 bases). Trimming shortened V by 4 bases and J by 3 bases, and 11 bases separated the two germline ends. The CDR3 totals 13 residues. The germline CDR1 and CDR2 sequences are SGHRS and YFSETQ. CDR3 region: CASSNTGVYEQYF. CDR3 DNA: TGCGCCAGCAGCAACACAGGCGTCTACGAGCAGTACTTC.